This TCR beta chain is drawn from a study of post-analysis software for immune sequencing data. The overall study: Patients had relapsing-remitting, secondary progressive or progressive-relapsing multiple sclerosis; some lacked subtype.

As concerns this clonotype: Antigen unknown.

Included in the TCR beta cDNA libraries were unique molecular identifiers. The yield from about 1 to 10 million T cells was roughly 500,000 cDNA molecules in total. TCRdb re-derived calls from the PCR reads in MiXCR, one entry per CDR3 protein. The sample includes approximately 690,000 distinct CDR3 sequences, approximately 60% of them seen just once. Germline CDR1 is DFQATT and CDR2 is SNEGSKA (reference sequence). The CDR3 spans 15 residues. With V trimmed by 6 bases and J by 4 bases, 13 bases remained unmatched. Study-wide results and limits: When patients were compared with controls, about 5 TRBV segments were more frequent, TRBV5-6, TRBV5-1 and TRBV20-1 among them. Multiple sclerosis patients had significantly lower normalized Chao1 diversity than controls. F-measure co-clustering was strong for batch-matched samples.

The V call is TRBV20-1, the J call TRBJ1-2, with 8 bases aligning to TRBD1. This sequence originates from a girl aged 2 to 10 with multiple sclerosis. Material for sequencing was blood. The CDR3 nucleotides are TGCAGTGCCGGTAGCGGACAGGGAATGTCCTATGGCTACACCTTC. It is translated as CSAGSGQGMSYGYTF.